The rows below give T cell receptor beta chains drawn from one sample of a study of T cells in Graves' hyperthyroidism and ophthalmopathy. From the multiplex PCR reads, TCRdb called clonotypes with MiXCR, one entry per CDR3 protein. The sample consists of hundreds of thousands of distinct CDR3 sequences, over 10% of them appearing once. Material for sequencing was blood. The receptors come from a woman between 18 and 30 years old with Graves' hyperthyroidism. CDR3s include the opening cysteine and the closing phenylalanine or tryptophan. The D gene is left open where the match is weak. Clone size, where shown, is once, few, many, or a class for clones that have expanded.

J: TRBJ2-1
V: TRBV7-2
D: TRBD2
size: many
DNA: TGTGCCAGCAGCTCCTATAGCGGGAGCCGTCTAGGGAATGAGCAGTTCTTC
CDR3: CASSSYSGSRLGNEQFF

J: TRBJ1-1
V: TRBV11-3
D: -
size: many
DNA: TGTGCCAACCCATATGAAGGTGTCTTT
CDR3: CANPYEGVF

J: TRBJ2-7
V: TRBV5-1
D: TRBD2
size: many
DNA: TGCGCCAGCAGCTTGACTCGCGGACTAGCGGGTTCCTACGAGCAGTACTTC
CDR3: CASSLTRGLAGSYEQYF

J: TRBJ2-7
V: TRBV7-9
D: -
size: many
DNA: TGTGCCAGCAGCTTAGTAGCCTACGAGCAGTACTTC
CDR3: CASSLVAYEQYF

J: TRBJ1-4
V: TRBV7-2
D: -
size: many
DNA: TGTGCCAGCAGCTTCGGGGGGCGCGACGAAAAACTGTTTTTT
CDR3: CASSFGGRDEKLFF

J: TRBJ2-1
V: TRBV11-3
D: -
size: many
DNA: TGTGCCAGCAGCTCAGCCGGGAGCTCCTACAATGAGCAGTTCTTC
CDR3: CASSSAGSSYNEQFF

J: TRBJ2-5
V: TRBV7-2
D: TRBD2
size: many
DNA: TGTGCCAGCAGCGCAGGACTAGCCCAAGAGACCCAGTACTTC
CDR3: CASSAGLAQETQYF

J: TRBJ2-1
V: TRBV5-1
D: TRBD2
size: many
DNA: TGCGCCAGCAGCCTTCCGACTAGCGGGCCCAACAATGAGCAGTTCTTC
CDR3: CASSLPTSGPNNEQFF

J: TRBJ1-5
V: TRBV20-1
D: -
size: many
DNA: TGCAGTGCAGAACAGGGTAAAAGCAATCAGCCCCAGCATTTT
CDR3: CSAEQGKSNQPQHF

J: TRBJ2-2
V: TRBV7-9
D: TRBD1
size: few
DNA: TGTGCCAGCAGCTCCACCGGGACAGGGATGAAGGAGAACACCGGGGAGCTGTTTTTT
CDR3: CASSSTGTGMKENTGELFF

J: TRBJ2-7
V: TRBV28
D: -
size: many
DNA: TGTGCCAGCAGTTTCTATAGGACCCCTATCGAGCAGTACTTC
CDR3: CASSFYRTPIEQYF

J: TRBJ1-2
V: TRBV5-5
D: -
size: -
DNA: TGTGCCAGCAGCCAGCTGGGACTCCTATCCTATGGCTACACCTTC
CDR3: CASSQLGLLSYGYTF

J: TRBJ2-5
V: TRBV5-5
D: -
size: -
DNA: TGTGCCAGCAGCTTGAATACAGGGAAGTACTTC
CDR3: CASSLNTGKYF

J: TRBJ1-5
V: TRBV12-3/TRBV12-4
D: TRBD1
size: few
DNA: TGTGCCAGCAGATCAGGGGGCGGTCAGCCCCAGCATTTT
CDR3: CASRSGGGQPQHF

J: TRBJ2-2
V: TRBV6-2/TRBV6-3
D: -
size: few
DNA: TGTGCCAGCAGCTTCGACAGGAACACCGGGGAGCTGTTTTTT
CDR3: CASSFDRNTGELFF

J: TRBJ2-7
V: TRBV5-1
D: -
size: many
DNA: TGCGCCAGCAGCTTGGGCGCGGATACCTACGAGCAGTACTTC
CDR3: CASSLGADTYEQYF

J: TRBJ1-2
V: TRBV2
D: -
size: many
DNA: TGTGCCAGCAGTGAAACAGAGTCTAACTATGGCTACACCTTC
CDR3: CASSETESNYGYTF

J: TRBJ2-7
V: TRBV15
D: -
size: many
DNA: TGTGCCACCAGCAAGGCCGCACTTCGAAACTACGAGCAGTACTTC
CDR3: CATSKAALRNYEQYF

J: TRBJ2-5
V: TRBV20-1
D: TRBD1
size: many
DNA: TGCAGTGCTAGAGCCAGGACACAGGGGTCCGGGGAGACCCAGTACTTC
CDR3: CSARARTQGSGETQYF

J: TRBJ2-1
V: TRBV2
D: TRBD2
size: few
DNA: TGTGCCAGCAGTGAGGAAGCGGGAGGGGTGAATGAGCAGTTCTTC
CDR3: CASSEEAGGVNEQFF

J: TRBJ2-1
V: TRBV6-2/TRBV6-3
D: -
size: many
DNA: TGTGCCAGCATGAAAAGCCTTATAAGCTCCTACAATGAGCAGTTCTTC
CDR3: CASMKSLISSYNEQFF

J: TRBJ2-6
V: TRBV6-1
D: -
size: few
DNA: TGTGCCAGCAGTAAGGGTAGCTCTGGGGCCAACGTCCTGACTTTC
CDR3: CASSKGSSGANVLTF

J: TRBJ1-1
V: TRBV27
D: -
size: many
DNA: TGTGCCAGCAGTTCAACGATCGGGGCTTTCTTT
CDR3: CASSSTIGAFF

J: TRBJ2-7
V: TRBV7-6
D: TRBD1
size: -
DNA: TGTGCCAGCAGCTTAGAACCTCGACAGGGAACTATCTACGAGCAGTACTTC
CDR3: CASSLEPRQGTIYEQYF

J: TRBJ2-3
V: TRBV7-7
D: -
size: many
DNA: TGTGCTAGCAGCCCGACGGGGGCGCGAGATACGCAGTATTTT
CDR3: CASSPTGARDTQYF

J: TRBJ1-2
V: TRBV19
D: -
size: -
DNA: TGTGCCAGTAGTCCGGGACCTCTCGGGAGCTACACCTTC
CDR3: CASSPGPLGSYTF

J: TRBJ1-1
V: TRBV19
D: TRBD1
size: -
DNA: TGTGCCAGTAGCCCAGCGACAGGGGGCAAGCCTGGAGGGGCTTTCTTT
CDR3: CASSPATGGKPGGAFF